The source of this T cell receptor beta chain is a study of CXCR3-negative and CXCR3-positive naive CD8 T cells. Findings and limits, study-wide: Diversity was high in both naive subsets and much lower in memory cells. Naive cells, whether CXCR3-negative or CXCR3-positive, had similar TRBV-TRBJ usage, while memory cells differed.

CD8+ T cell subsets were each sorted in triplicate, about 290,000 cells apiece. Remarks on this clonotype: What it binds is not known.

Per germline, CDR1 SGHRS and CDR2 YFSETQ. CDR3 length: 15 residues. Via 5' RACE with UMI labels, TRB cDNA libraries were prepared. TCRdb reprocessed the 5' RACE reads, with one entry per CDR3 protein and no DNA. The sample is made up of roughly 89,000 distinct CDR3 sequences, and the top ten hold less than 1.1% of it. The source is a human donor in good health. Some clones in this sample may be carry-over from other donors' samples. The material sequenced was naive CXCR3- CD8+ T cells from blood. Subset in this sample: CD45RO-CCR7+CD27+CD95- naive CD8+ T cells lacking CXCR3 (TNR3-). The chain combines TRBV5-1 with TRBJ1-1. The CDR3 sequence is CASSGGVQMNTEAFF.